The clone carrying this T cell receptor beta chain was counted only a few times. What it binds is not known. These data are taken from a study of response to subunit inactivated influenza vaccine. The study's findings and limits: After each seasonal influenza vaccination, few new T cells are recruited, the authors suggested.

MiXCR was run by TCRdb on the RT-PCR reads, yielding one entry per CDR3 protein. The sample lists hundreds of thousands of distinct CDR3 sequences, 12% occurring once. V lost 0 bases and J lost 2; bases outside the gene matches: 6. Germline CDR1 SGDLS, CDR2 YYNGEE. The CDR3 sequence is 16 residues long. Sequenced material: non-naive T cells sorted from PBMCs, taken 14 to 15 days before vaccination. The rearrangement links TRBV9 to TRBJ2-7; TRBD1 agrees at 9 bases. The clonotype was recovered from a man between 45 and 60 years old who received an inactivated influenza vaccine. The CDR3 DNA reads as TGTGCCAGCAGCGTAGGGGGACAGGGTAGGGCCTACGAGCAGTACTTC. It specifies CASSVGGQGRAYEQYF.